These T cell receptor beta chains were read from a single sample in a study of shared clonotypes between healthy human individuals. The protocol was immunoSEQ multiplex PCR, while the TCRdb copy is restricted to in-frame clones and leaves out a portion. This sample has 470,000 or so clones, with more than 75% found just once. Sequenced material: PBMCs. These receptors all come from a woman in her thirties or forties in good health. Some clones in this sample may be carry-over from other donors' samples. The CDR3 runs from the conserved cysteine through the conserved F or W.

V	J	CDR3
TRBV7-9	TRBJ2-7	CASSLVRAGTYEQYF
TRBV4-2	TRBJ2-3	CASSQGVAGEGTDTQYF
TRBV7-4	TRBJ2-5	CASSFGRETQYF
TRBV6-6	TRBJ1-4	CASRDTVEKLFF
TRBV2	TRBJ1-5	CASTILGGGVQPQHF
TRBV7-7	TRBJ2-2	CASSSRSKGGDTGELFF
TRBV11-2	TRBJ2-5	CASSAARGRQETQYF
TRBV6-6	TRBJ1-2	CASSEPDRGIRYTF
TRBV9	TRBJ1-5	CASSVASDQPQHF
TRBV5-4	TRBJ1-1	CASSLRGGPLRNFF
TRBV14	TRBJ2-1	CASRPLPGLAVFF
TRBV19	TRBJ2-2	CASSIGTGGDFSNTGELFF
TRBV30	TRBJ2-3	CAWSRAGMDTQYF
TRBV28	TRBJ1-1	CASSLYRGTEAFF
TRBV5-1	TRBJ1-3	CASSLEPGISGNTIYF
TRBV28	TRBJ2-7	CASSLVAGPTYEQYF
TRBV15	TRBJ2-2	CATSRDRDTGELFF
TRBV15	TRBJ2-2	CATRDSYNTGELFF
TRBV7-9	TRBJ1-1	CASSFQGGRNTEAFF
TRBV18	TRBJ1-2	CASSPVPTSYGYTF
TRBV9	TRBJ2-3	CASSVGLVGRDTQYF
TRBV30	TRBJ2-1	CAWSSGLYNEQFF
TRBV7-6	TRBJ2-3	CASSRTSGISDTQYF
TRBV15	TRBJ2-7	CATSRDAPGGSGKYEQYF
TRBV4-3	TRBJ2-7	CASSQDIGGAEQYF
TRBV30	TRBJ2-3	CAWSALAGFSTDTQYF
TRBV10-3	TRBJ1-1	CATGTVNMNTEAFF
TRBV7-9	TRBJ1-3	CASSLALGETGNTIYF
TRBV30	TRBJ1-4	CAWRGDGNEKLFF
TRBV19	TRBJ1-5	CASSMQGAPQPQHF
TRBV2	TRBJ2-5	CASRIGGNGETQYF
TRBV5-1	TRBJ2-5	CASSLARGSETQYF
TRBV4-2	TRBJ2-4	CASSHPMTSGSVIQYF
TRBV28	TRBJ2-6	CASRSGGGGITKRPGANVLTF
TRBV28	TRBJ2-1	CASSFVGWSEQFF
TRBV29-1	TRBJ2-5	CSIRQGGETQYF
TRBV2	TRBJ2-3	CASSGEIGADTQYF
TRBV28	TRBJ1-1	CASTLWGRSTEAFF
TRBV29-1	TRBJ2-7	CSVGSTSGYEQYF